This TCR beta chain comes out of a study of naive and memory T cell subsets. Findings and limits, study-wide: There was no ground truth to check naive and memory subset results. TCR counts from RNA may reflect activation-linked expression changes. Over 90% of naive TCR sequences appeared only once after error correction, unlike memory subsets.

Two oligonucleotides, mixed equimolar, formed the beta constant-region primer covering TRBC1 and TRBC2. TCRdb re-analysed the UMI-ligation and nested PCR reads in MiXCR, keeping a single row per CDR3 protein. The data show 150,000 or so distinct CDR3 sequences, with about 15% seen just once and about 0.13% held by the top ten. This clonotype occurred a few times. The antigen remains undetermined. Sequential positive selection took CD4 T cells first, then CD8 T cells. Sequencing was carried out using naive CD4+ T cells from blood. This sequence was found in a human donor in good health.

Here the CDR3 reads CASSMTGGKNEQYF. As DNA, the CDR3 is TGTGCCAGTAGTATGACAGGGGGCAAGAACGAGCAGTACTTC. The chain joins TRBV19 to TRBJ2-7; 10 positions match TRBD1. The germline V gene encodes CDR1 LNHDA and CDR2 SQIVND (reference sequence). V gave up 3 bases and J gave up 5 bases; unmatched junction bases: 4. The CDR3 is 14 amino acids. The whole variable domain, filled in from reference TRBV19 and TRBJ2-7, reads DGGITQSPKYLFRKEGQNVTLSCEQNLNHDAMYWYRQDPGQGLRLIYYSQIVNDFQKGDIAEGYSVSREKKESFPLTVTSAQKNPTAFYLCASSMTGGKNEQYFGPGTRLTVT.